This T cell receptor (beta chain) was retrieved from a study of shared clonotypes between healthy human individuals. The study, taken as a whole, reports: Richness estimates generally favored naive over memory subsets.

Note on this clone: Its specificity is unknown.

This CDR3 has 14 amino acids. The germline V gene encodes CDR1 SGHNT and CDR2 YYREEE (reference sequence). Trimming left V 0 bases short and J 2 bases short, with 8 bases between. Clones were read by immunoSEQ multiplex PCR, and TCRdb kept only the in-frame ones, dropping some. The top ten clones hold about 0.37% of a sample with more than 2,000,000 clones, more than 80% of them seen once. Subsets obtained from CD4+ cells comprised CD45RA+ naive and CD45RA-negative memory cells. V and J are TRBV5-4 and TRBJ2-5, with unresolved D. The receptor was isolated from a man aged 18 to 29 in good health. Some clones in this sample may be carry-over from other donors' samples. Sample: naive CD4+ T cells from PBMCs. Subset of the sample: CD45RA+ positively selected. The CDR3 DNA reads TGTGCCAGCAGCTTGGTTCAGTTTCAAGAGACCCAGTACTTC. This encodes CASSLVQFQETQYF. The complete variable domain, with remaining parts taken from reference TRBV5-4 and TRBJ2-5, reads ETGVTQSPTHLIKTRGQQVTLRCSSQSGHNTVSWYQQALGQGPQFIFQYYREEENGRGNFPPRFSGLQFPNYSSELNVNALELDDSALYLCASSLVQFQETQYFGPGTRLLVL.